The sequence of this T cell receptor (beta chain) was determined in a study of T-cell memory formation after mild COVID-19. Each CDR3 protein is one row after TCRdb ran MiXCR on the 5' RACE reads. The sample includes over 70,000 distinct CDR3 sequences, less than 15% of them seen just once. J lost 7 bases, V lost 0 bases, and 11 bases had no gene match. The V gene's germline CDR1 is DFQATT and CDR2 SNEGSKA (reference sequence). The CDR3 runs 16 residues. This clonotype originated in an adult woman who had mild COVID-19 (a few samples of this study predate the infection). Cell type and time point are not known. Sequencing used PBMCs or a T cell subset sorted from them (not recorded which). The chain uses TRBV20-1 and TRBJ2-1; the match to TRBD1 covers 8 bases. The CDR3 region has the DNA TGCAGTGCTAGAGACCAAGGGCAGGGGGCAGAAAATGAGCAGTTCTTC. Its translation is CSARDQGQGAENEQFF.